Listed here is a single T cell receptor (beta chain). One junction end disagrees with the germline gene, perhaps due to a read error. The source of the sample is a study of patients and donors after allogeneic stem cell transplantation. This CDR3 comprises 14 residues. In germline, CDR1 is SNHLY, CDR2 FYNNEI. In TCRdb, the RT-PCR reads were re-called with MiXCR into one record per CDR3 protein. The top ten hold roughly a quarter of the sample, which has roughly 150,000 distinct CDR3 sequences, 24% seen once. V and J are TRBV2 and TRBJ2-7, with 8 bases that match TRBD1. The sequenced sample was blood, either unsorted or a sorted T cell fraction (not recorded which). The receptor was isolated from a human donor who was either an allogeneic HSCT recipient or a stem cell or donor lymphocyte infusion donor (not recorded which). It is not recorded whose cells these are; they may come from a transplant donor. As DNA, the CDR3 is TGTGCAAGCAGGGGACAGGTTGAGACCTACGAGCAGTACTTC. Translation: CASRGQVETYEQYF.